This TCR beta chain was recovered during a study of cytomegalovirus exposure and HLA in healthy donors. Study findings and constraints: A later analysis linked 16,951 TCR beta sequences to HLA alleles at 0.05 false discovery rate. Presence/absence analysis assumed near-uniform sequencing depth across donors.

PCR amplification relied on 60 Vbeta primers (plus 13 Jbeta primers). Authors' analysis steps: There were about 80 million unique TCR beta chains by a later count, and some 12 million of them were shared. The protocol was immunoSEQ multiplex PCR, while the TCRdb copy is restricted to in-frame clones and leaves out a portion. V and J calls plus clone size are reproduced from that table; the DNA served to infer D and trimming. This table has 170,000 or so clones, approximately 84% appearing once. With respect to this clone: What it binds is not known.

Per germline, CDR1 MNHNS and CDR2 SASEGT. Between the trimmed V and J ends, which lost 0 bases and 8 bases, there was a span of 10 bases. The CDR3 extends over 14 amino acids. The chain is built from TRBV6-1 and TRBJ1-4; D is perhaps TRBD1 (6 bases). The sequencing input was PBMCs. The sequence was obtained from a woman aged 50 to 60 in good health and CMV-seropositive. The CDR3 region is CASSEARTVEKLFF. In nucleotides, the CDR3 is TGTGCCAGCAGTGAAGCCAGGACAGTGGAAAAACTGTTTTTT.